The table lists the clone carrying this TCR beta chain with a few counts. V lost 4 bases and J lost 6; bases outside the gene matches: 7. The CDR3 runs to 14 residues. Germline values: CDR1 LNHDA, CDR2 SQIVND (reference sequence). Individuals drawn from 20 to 30 US areas were roughly 18 to 95 years old. The data were produced by immunoSEQ multiplex PCR, yet TCRdb's version contains in-frame clones alone and is incomplete. This table has more than 250,000 clones, around 84% appearing once. This specimen belongs to a study of blood T cell repertoires in COVID-19. Study details: Spain, Italy and the United States supplied samples that represented acute and convalescent COVID-19. T cells, B-cell-depleted T cells, or PBMCs provided the cDNA or gDNA that served as material.

This TCR was sampled from a woman younger than 35 who had recovered from COVID-19. The sequenced sample was PBMCs or T cells enriched from blood (not recorded which). V gene TRBV19 combines with J gene TRBJ2-7; the match to TRBD2 covers 9 bases. CDR3: CASSKREAAPEQYF. The CDR3 DNA reads TGTGCCAGTAGTAAGCGGGAGGCCGCCCCCGAGCAGTACTTC.